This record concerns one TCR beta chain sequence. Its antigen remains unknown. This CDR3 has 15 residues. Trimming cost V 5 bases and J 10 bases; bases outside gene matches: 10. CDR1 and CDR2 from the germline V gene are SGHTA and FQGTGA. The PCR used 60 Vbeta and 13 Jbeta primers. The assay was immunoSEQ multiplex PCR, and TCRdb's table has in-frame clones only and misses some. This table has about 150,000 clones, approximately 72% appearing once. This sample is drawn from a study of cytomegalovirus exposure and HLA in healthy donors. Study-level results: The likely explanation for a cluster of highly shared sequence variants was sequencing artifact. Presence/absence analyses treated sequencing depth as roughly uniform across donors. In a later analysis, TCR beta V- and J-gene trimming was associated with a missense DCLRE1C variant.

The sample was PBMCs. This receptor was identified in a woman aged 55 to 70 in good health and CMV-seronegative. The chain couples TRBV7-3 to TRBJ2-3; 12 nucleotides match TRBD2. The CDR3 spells CASSPTSGSGHAQYF. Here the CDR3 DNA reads TGTGCCAGCAGCCCGACTAGCGGGAGTGGCCATGCGCAGTATTTT.